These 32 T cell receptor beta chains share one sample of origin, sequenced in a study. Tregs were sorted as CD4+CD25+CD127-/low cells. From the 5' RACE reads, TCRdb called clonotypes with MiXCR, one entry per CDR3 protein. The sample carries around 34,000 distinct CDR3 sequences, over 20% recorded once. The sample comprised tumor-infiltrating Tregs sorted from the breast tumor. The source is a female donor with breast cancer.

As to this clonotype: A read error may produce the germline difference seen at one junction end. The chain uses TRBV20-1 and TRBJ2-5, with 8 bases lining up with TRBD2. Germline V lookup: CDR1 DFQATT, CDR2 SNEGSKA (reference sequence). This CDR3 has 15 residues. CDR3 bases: TGCAGTGCTAGAGGTACCCCTAGCGGGCAAAAGACCCAGAACTTC. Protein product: CSARGTPSGQKTQNF.

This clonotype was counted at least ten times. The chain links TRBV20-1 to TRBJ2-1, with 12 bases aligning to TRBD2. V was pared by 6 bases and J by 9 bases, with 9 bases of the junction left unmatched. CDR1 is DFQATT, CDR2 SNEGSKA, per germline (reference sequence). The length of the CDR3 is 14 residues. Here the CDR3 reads CSADTSGRFVEQFF. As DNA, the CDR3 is TGCAGTGCAGACACTAGCGGGAGGTTTGTTGAGCAGTTCTTC.

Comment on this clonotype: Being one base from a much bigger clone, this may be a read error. The CDR3 nucleotides read TGTGCCAGCAGCGTAGGTTCCGGGACAGGGGGAGAACTCCATGGCTACACCTTC. Its protein is CASSVGSGTGGELHGYTF. The J gene is TRBJ1-2, the V gene TRBV9; 11 positions match TRBD1. J was trimmed by 6 bases and V by 0 bases; bases with no gene match: 13. Germline V gene lookup returns CDR1 SGDLS and CDR2 YYNGEE. The CDR3 is made up of 18 amino acids.

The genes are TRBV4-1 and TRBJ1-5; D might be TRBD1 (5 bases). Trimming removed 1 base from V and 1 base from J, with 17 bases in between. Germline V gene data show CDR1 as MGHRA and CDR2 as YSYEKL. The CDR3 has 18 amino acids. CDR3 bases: TGCGCCAGCAGCCAAGTACCCGTGGGGACTATCAGCAATCAGCCCCAGCATTTT. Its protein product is CASSQVPVGTISNQPQHF.

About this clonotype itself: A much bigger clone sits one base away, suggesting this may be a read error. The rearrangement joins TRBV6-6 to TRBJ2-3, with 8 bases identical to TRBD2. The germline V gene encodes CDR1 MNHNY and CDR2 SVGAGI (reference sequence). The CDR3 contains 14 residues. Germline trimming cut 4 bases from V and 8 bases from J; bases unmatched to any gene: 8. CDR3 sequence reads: CASSLAGFGATQYF. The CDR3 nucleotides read TGTGCCAGCAGTTTAGCGGGGTTCGGAGCTACGCAGTATTTT.

CDR3 residues: CASGSGLAATDTQYF. For the CDR3, the DNA is TGTGCCAGCGGCTCCGGTCTAGCGGCCACAGATACGCAGTATTTT. The chain combines TRBV7-8 with TRBJ2-3; 7 positions match TRBD2. Germline trimming cut 8 bases from V and 2 bases from J; bases unmatched to any gene: 10. Germline V CDR1 and CDR2: SGHVS, FQNEAQ. This CDR3 region has 15 residues.

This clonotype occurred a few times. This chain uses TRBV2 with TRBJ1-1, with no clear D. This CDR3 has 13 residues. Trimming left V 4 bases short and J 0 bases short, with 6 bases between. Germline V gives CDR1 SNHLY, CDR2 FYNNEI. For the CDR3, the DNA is TGTGCCAGCAGTGCTACAGTGAACACTGAAGCTTTCTTT. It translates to CASSATVNTEAFF.

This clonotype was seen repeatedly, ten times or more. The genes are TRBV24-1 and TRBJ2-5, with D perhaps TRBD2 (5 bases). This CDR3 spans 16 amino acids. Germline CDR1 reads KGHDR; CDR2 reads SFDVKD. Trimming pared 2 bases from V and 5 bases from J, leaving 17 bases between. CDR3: CATSDSRGLLGETQYF. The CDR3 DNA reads TGTGCCACCAGTGATTCTCGAGGACTTCTAGGGGAGACCCAGTACTTC.

Here the CDR3 DNA reads TGTGCCAGCAGCCAAGGCCCGGGGCGACTGCGCGCTGAAGCTTTCTTT. Translating it yields CASSQGPGRLRAEAFF. V and J are TRBV3-1 and TRBJ1-1; a possible D gene is TRBD1 (5 bases). CDR3 length: 16 residues. CDR1 and CDR2 (germline): LGHDT, YNNKEL (reference sequence). Trimming removed 1 base at V and 6 bases at J, with 18 bases between.

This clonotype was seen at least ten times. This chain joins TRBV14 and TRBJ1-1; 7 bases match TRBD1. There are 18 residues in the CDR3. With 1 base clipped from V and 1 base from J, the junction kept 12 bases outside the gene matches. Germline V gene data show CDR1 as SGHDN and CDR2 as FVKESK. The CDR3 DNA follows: TGTGCCAGCAGCCAAGGCAATGACAGGGTGGGGGAGAACACTGAAGCTTTCTTT. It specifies CASSQGNDRVGENTEAFF. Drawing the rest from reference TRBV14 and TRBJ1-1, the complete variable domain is EAGVTQFPSHSVIEKGQTVTLRCDPISGHDNLYWYRRVMGKEIKFLLHFVKESKQDESGMPNNRFLAERTGGTYSTLKVQPAELEDSGVYFCASSQGNDRVGENTEAFFGQGTRLTVV.

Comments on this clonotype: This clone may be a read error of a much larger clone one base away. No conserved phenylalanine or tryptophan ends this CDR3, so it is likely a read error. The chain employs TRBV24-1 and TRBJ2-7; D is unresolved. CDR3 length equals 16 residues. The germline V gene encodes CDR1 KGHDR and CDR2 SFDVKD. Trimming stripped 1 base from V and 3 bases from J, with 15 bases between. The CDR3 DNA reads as TGTGCCACCAGTGATTTCGCCGCGTGCTACTTCTACGAGCAGTACCTC. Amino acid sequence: CATSDFAACYFYEQYL.

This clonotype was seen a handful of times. The CDR3 DNA follows: TGTGCCAGCAGCTTGCGAGCGGGACGGACCTACAATGAGCAGTTCTTC. This encodes CASSLRAGRTYNEQFF. The rearrangement joins TRBV5-5 to TRBJ2-1; 7 bases line up with TRBD2. CDR3 length: 16 residues. V lost 1 base, J lost 2 bases, and 6 bases stayed unmatched. Germline V gene data show CDR1 as SGHKS and CDR2 as YYEKEE (reference sequence).

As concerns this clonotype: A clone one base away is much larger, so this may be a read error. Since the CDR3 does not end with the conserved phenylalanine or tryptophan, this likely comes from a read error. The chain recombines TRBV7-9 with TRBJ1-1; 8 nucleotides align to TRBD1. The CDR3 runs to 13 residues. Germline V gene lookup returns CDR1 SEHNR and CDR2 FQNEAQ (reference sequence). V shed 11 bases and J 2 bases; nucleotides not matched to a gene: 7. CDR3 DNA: TGTGCCGGATGGACAGGGAGAAACACTGAAGCTTTCTGT. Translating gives CAGWTGRNTEAFC.

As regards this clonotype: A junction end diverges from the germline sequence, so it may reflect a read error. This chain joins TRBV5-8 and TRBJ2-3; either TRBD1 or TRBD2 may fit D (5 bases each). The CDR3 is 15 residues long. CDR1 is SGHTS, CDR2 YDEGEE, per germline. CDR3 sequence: CASNLGTAGPDTQYF. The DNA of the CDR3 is TGTGCCAGCAACTTGGGGACCGCAGGGCCAGATACGCAGTATTTT.

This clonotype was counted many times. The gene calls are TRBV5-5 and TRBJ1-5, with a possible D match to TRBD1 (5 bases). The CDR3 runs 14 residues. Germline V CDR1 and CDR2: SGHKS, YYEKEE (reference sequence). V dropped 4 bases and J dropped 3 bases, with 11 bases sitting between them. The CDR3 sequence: CASSPGRLNQPQHF. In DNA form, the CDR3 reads TGTGCCAGCAGCCCGGGACGTCTCAATCAGCCCCAGCATTTT.

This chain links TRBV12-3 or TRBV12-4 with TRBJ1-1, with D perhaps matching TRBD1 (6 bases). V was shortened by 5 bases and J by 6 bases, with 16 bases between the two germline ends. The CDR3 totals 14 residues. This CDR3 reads CASSPPTGVAEAFF. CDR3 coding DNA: TGTGCCAGCAGTCCCCCGACAGGTGTGGCTGAAGCTTTCTTT.

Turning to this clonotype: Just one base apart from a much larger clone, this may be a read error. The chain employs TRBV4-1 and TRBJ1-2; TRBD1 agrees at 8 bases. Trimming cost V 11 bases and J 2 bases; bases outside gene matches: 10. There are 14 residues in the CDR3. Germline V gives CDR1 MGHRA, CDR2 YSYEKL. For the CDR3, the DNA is TGCGCCGGCACCCCGGACAGGGCGAACTATGGCTACACCTTC. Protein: CAGTPDRANYGYTF.

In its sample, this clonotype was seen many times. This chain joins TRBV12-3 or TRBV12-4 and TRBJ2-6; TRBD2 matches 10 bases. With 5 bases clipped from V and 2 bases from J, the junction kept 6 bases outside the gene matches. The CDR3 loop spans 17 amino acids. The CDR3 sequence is CASSPLSGRAGANVLTF. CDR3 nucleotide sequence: TGTGCCAGCAGTCCCTTGAGCGGGAGGGCTGGGGCCAACGTCCTGACTTTC.

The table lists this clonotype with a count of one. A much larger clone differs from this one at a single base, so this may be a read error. CDR3 region: CSARDHSQGGQPQHF. CDR3 bases: TGCAGTGCTAGAGATCATTCGCAGGGAGGTCAGCCCCAGCATTTT. The J gene is TRBJ1-5, the V gene TRBV20-1; a possible D gene is TRBD1 (5 bases). V lost 0 bases and J 6 bases, leaving 15 bases between the germline ends. Germline values: CDR1 DFQATT, CDR2 SNEGSKA (reference sequence). The CDR3 is 15 amino acids.

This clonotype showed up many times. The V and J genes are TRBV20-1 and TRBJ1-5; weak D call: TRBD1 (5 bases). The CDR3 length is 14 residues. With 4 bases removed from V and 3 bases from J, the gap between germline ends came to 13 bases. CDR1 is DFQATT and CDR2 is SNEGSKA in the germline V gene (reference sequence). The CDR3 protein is CSAILGGTNQPQHF. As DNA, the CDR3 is TGCAGTGCTATCTTGGGGGGAACCAATCAGCCCCAGCATTTT.

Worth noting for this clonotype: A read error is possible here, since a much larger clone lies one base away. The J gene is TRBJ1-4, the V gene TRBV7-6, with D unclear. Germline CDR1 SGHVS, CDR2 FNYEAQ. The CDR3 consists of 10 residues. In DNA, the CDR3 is TGTACCAGCGTTTGGGGAGAACTGTTTTTT. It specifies CTSVWGELFF.

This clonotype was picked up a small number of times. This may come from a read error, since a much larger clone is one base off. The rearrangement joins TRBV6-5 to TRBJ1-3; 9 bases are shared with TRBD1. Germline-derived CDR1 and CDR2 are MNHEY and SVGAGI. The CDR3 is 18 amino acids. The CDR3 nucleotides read TGTGTCAGCAGTTACTCGGTATCACAGGGGGCAAGGGGAAACACCATATATTTT. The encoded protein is CVSSYSVSQGARGNTIYF.

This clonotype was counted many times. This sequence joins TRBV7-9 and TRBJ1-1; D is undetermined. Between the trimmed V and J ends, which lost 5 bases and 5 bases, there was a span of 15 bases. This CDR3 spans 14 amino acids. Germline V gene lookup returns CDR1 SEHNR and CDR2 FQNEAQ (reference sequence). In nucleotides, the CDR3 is TGTGCCAGCAGCGGAGGATATGGCGTTACTGAAGCTTTCTTT. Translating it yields CASSGGYGVTEAFF.

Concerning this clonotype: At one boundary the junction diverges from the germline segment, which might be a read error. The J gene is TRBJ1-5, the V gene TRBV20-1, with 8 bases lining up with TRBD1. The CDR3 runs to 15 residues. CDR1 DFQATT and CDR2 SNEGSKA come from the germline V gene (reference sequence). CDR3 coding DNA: TGCAGTGCTAGCCCCACAGGGGGGGAGGGTCAGCCCCAACATTTT. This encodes CSASPTGGEGQPQHF.

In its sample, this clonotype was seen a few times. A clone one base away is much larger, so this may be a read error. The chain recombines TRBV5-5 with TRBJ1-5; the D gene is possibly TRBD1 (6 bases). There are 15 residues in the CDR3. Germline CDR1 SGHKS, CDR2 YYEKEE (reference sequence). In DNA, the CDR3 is TGTGCCGGCAGCGAGGATTACAGGGCCAATCAGCCCCAGCATTTT. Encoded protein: CAGSEDYRANQPQHF.

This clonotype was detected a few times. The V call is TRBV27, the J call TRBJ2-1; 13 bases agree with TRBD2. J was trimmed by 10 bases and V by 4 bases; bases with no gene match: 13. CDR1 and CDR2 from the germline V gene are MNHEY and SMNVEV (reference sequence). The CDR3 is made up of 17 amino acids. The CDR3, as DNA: TGTGCCAGCAGTTCACTACTAGCGGGAGGGAGGTCGGGGGAGCAGTTCTTC. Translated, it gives CASSSLLAGGRSGEQFF.

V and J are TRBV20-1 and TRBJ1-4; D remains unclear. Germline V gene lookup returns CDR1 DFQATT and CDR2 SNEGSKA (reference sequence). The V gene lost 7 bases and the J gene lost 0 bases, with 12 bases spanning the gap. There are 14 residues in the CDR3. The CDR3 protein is CSGVDGATNEKLFF. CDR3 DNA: TGCAGTGGGGTGGACGGTGCAACTAATGAAAAACTGTTTTTT.

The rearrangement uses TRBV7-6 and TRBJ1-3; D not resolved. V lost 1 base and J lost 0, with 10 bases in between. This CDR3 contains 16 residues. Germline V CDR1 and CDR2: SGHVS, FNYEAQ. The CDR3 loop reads CASSLGTPSSGNTIYF. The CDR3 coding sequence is TGTGCCAGCAGCTTAGGAACTCCGAGCTCTGGAAACACCATATATTTT. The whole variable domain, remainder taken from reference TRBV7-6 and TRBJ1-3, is GAGVSQSPRYKVTKRGQDVALRCDPISGHVSLYWYRQALGQGPEFLTYFNYEAQQDKSGLPNDRFSAERPEGSISTLTIQRTEQRDSAMYRCASSLGTPSSGNTIYFGEGSWLTVV.

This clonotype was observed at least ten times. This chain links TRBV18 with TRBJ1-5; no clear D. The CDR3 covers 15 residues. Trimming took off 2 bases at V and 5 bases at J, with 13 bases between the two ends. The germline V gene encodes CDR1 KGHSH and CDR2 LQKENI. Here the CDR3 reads CASSPAGRDHQPQHF. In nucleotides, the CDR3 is TGTGCCAGCTCACCAGCGGGAAGGGATCATCAGCCCCAGCATTTT.

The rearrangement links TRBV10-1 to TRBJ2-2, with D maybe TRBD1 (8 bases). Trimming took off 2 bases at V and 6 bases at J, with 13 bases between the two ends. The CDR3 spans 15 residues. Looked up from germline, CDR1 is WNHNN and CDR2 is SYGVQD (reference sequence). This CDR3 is CASSEHRGGSGELFF. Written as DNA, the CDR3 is TGCGCCAGCAGTGAGCACAGGGGGGGGTCCGGGGAGCTGTTTTTT.

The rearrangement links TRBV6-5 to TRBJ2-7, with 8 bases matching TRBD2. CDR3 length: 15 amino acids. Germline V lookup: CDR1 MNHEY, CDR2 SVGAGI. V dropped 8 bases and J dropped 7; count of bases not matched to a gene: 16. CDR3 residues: CASAGTRREVQEQYF. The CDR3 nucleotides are TGTGCCAGCGCAGGGACTAGGCGGGAGGTGCAAGAGCAGTACTTC.

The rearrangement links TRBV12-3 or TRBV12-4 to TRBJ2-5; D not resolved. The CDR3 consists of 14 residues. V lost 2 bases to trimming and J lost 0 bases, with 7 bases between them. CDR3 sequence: CASSLFGYQETQYF. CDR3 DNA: TGTGCCAGCAGTTTATTTGGCTACCAAGAGACCCAGTACTTC.